This T cell receptor beta chain was found in a study of blood T cell repertoires in COVID-19. Study as a whole: Specimens from acute and convalescent COVID-19 originated in the United States, Italy and Spain. Sources were T cells, B-cell-depleted T cells, or PBMCs; the material itself was cDNA or gDNA.

Only a few counts were recorded for this clone. In the original workflow: From reference gene primer amplification, estimates of nucleated cell counts were derived. Generated by immunoSEQ multiplex PCR, the TCRdb table keeps only in-frame clones and is missing some. The DNA was the basis for D and trimming; V, J and clone size are from that table. Among tens of thousands of clones listed, around 89% were seen once. CDR3 size: 16 residues. Trimming cost V 3 bases and J 5 bases; bases outside gene matches: 8. From germline, CDR1 is SGHRS and CDR2 YFSETQ. The chain couples TRBV5-1 to TRBJ2-2, with 9 bases matching TRBD1. Specimen: peripheral blood. This sequence originates from a man in his sixties with acute or convalescent COVID-19. For the CDR3, the DNA is TGCGCCAGCAGCTATATAAGACAGGGGGTAACCGGGGAGCTGTTTTTT. This translates into CASSYIRQGVTGELFF.